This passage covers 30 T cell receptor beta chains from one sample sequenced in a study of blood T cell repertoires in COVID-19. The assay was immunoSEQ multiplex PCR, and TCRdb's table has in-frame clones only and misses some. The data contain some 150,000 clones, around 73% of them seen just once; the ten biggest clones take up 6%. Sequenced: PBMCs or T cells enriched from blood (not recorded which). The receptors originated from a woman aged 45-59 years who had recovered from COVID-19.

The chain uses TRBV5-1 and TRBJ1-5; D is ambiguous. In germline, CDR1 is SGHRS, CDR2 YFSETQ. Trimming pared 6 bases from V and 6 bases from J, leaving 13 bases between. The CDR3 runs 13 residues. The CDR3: CASNIELGQPQHF. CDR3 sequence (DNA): TGCGCCAGCAATATCGAACTCGGTCAGCCCCAGCATTTT. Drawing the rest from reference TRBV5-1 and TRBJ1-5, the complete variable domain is KAGVTQTPRYLIKTRGQQVTLSCSPISGHRSVSWYQQTPGQGLQFLFEYFSETQRNKGNFPGRFSGRQFSNSRSEMNVSTLELGDSALYLCASNIELGQPQHFGDGTRLSIL.

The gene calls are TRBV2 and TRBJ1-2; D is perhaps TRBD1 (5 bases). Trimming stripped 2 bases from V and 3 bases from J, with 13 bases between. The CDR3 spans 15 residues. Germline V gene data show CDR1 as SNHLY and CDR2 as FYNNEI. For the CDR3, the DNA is TGTGCCAGCAGTGAATTCGGGCCCAGGGACTATGGCTACACCTTC. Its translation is CASSEFGPRDYGYTF.

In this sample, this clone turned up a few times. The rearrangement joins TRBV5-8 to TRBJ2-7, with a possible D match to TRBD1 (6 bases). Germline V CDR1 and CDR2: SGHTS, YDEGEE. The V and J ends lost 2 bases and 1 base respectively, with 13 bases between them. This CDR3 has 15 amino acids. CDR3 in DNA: TGTGCCAGCAGCTTCCATGGGGGCGCATCCTACGAGCAGTACGTC. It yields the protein CASSFHGGASYEQYV.

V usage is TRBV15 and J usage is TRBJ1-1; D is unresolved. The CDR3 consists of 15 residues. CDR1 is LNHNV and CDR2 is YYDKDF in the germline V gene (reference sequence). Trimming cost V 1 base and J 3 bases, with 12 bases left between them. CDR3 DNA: TGTGCCACCAGCAGAGGGGCAAAGGTCTACACTGAAGCTTTCTTT. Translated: CATSRGAKVYTEAFF.

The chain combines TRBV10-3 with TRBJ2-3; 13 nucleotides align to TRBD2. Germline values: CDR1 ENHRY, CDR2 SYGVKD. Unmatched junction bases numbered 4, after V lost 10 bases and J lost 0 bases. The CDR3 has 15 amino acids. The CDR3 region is CASGTSGISTDTQYF. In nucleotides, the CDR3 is TGTGCCAGCGGGACTAGCGGGATTAGCACAGATACGCAGTATTTT.

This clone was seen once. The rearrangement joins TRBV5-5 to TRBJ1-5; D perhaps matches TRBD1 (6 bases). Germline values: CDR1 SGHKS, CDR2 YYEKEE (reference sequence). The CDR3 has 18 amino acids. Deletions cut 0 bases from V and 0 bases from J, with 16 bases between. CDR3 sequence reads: CASSLAWMAGDSNQPQHF. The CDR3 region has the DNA TGTGCCAGCAGCTTGGCCTGGATGGCAGGGGATAGCAATCAGCCCCAGCATTTT.

The CDR3 DNA follows: TGTGCCAGCAGGGAATTGGCCGACAGCGCTAACTATGGCTACACCTTC. Encoded protein: CASRELADSANYGYTF. The V and J genes are TRBV28 and TRBJ1-2, with D perhaps matching TRBD1 (5 bases). The CDR3 spans 16 residues. Germline V gives CDR1 MDHEN, CDR2 SYDVKM. V lost 6 bases, J lost 0 bases, and 17 bases lay in between.

The CDR3 nucleotides are TGTGCCTGGAGTTCTCCGGGACTAGCCTACGAGCAGTACTTC. Its protein is CAWSSPGLAYEQYF. The chain uses TRBV30 and TRBJ2-7; 8 bases line up with TRBD2. Germline lookup yields CDR1 GTSNPN and CDR2 SVGIG (reference sequence). J gave up 2 bases and V 2 bases, and 5 bases lay outside the gene matches. The CDR3 runs to 14 residues.

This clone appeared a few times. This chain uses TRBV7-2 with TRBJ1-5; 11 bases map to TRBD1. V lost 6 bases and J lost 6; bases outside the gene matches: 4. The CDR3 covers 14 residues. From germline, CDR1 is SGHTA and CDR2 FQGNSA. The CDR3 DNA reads TGTGCCAGCAGACGGACAGGGGGCCTTCAGCCCCAGCATTTT. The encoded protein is CASRRTGGLQPQHF. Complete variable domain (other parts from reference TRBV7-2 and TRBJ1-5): GAGVSQSPSNKVTEKGKDVELRCDPISGHTALYWYRQSLGQGLEFLIYFQGNSAPDKSGLPSDRFSAERTGGSVSTLTIQRTQQEDSAVYLCASRRTGGLQPQHFGDGTRLSIL.

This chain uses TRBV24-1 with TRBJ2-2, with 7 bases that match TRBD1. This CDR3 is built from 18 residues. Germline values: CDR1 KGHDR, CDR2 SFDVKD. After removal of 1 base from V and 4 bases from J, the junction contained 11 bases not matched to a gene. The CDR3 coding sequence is TGTGCCACCAGTGATTTAGGGTCAGGACAGGACGGCACCGGGGAGCTGTTTTTT. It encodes CATSDLGSGQDGTGELFF.

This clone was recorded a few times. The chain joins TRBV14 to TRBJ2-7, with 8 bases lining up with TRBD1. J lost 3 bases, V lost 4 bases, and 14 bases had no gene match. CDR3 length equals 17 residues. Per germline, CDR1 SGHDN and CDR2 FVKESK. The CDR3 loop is CASSPGQGINRYYEQYF. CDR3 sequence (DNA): TGTGCCAGCAGCCCCGGACAGGGCATCAACCGGTACTACGAGCAGTACTTC.

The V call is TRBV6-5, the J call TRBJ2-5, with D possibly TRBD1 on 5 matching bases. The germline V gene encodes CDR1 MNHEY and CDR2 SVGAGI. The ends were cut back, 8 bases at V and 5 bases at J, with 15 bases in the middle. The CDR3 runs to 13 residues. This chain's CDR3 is CASGRGTWETQYF. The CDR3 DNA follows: TGTGCCAGCGGTAGGGGCACCTGGGAGACCCAGTACTTC.

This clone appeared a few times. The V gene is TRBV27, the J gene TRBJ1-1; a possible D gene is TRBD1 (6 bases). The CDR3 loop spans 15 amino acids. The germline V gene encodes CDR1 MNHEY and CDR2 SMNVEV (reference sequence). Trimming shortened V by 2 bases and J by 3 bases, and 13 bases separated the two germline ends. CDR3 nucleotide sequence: TGTGCCAGCAGTTTAAACGAGGGGGGGGACACTGAAGCTTTCTTT. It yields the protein CASSLNEGGDTEAFF.

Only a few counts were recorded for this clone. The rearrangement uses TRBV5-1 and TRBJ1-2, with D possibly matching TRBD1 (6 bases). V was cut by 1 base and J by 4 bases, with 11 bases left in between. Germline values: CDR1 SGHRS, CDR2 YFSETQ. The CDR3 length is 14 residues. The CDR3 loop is CASSLNRVAYGYTF. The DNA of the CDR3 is TGCGCCAGCAGCTTGAACAGGGTTGCCTATGGCTACACCTTC.

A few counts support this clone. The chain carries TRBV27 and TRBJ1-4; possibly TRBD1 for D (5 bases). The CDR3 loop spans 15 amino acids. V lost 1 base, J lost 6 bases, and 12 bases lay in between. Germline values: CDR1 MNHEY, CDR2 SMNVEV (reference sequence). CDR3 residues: CASSLFLGGDEKLFF. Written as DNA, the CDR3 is TGTGCCAGCAGTTTATTTCTCGGAGGGGATGAAAAACTGTTTTTT.

The CDR3 here is CATSDSGTGGMEQFF. The CDR3 DNA reads TGTGCCACCAGTGATTCCGGGACAGGTGGAATGGAGCAGTTCTTC. V usage is TRBV24-1 and J usage is TRBJ2-1; 8 bases are shared with TRBD1. Trimming removed 2 bases from V and 10 bases from J; junction bases left unmatched: 9. The CDR3 runs to 15 residues. Germline CDR1 reads KGHDR; CDR2 reads SFDVKD.

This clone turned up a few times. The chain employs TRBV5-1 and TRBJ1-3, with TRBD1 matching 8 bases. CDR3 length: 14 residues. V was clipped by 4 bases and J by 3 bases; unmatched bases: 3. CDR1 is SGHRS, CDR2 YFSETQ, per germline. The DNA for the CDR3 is TGCGCCAGCAGCCAGGACAGGGTTGGAAACACCATATATTTT. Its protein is CASSQDRVGNTIYF.

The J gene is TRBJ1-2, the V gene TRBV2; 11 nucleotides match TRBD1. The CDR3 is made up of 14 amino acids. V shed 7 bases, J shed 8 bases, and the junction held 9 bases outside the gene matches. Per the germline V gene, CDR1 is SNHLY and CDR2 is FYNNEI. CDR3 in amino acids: CASTREGQGEGYTF. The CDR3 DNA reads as TGTGCCAGCACCCGAGAGGGACAGGGGGAAGGCTACACCTTC.

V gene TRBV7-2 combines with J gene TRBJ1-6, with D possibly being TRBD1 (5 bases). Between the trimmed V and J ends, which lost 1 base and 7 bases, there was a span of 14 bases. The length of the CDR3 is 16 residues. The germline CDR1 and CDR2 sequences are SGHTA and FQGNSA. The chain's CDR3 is CASSLESGLSNSPLHF. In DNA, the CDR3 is TGTGCCAGCAGCTTAGAGTCAGGGCTTTCCAATTCACCCCTCCACTTT.

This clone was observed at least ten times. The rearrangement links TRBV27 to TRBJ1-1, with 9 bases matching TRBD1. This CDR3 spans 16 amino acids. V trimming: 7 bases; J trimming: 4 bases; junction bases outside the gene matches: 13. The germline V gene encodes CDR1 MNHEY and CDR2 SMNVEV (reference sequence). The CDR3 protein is CASNLLPPGQGTEAFF. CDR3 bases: TGTGCCAGCAACCTACTCCCCCCGGGACAGGGCACTGAAGCTTTCTTT.

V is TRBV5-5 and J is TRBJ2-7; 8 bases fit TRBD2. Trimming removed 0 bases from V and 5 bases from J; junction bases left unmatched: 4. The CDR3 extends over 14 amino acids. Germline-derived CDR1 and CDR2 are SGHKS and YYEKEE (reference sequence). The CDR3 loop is CASSLDQRGHEQYF. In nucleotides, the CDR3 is TGTGCCAGCAGCTTGGACCAGCGGGGGCACGAGCAGTACTTC.

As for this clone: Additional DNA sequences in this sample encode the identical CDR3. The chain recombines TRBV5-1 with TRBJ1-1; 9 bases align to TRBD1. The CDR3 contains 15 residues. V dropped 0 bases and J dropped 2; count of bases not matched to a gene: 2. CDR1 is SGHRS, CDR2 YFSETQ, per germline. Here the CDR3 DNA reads TGCGCCAGCAGCTTGGCGGGACAGGGAAACACTGAAGCTTTCTTT. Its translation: CASSLAGQGNTEAFF.

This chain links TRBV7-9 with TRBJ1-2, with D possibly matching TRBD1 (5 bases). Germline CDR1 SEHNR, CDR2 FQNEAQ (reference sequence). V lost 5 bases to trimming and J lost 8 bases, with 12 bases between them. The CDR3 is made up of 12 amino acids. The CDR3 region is CASSQGWEGYTF. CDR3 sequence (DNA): TGTGCCAGCAGCCAGGGTTGGGAAGGCTACACCTTC.

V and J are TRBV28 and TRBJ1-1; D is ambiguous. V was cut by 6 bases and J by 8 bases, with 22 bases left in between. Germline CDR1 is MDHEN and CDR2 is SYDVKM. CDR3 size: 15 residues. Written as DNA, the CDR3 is TGTGCCAGCAGCCGGCTATGGGCAGCCAAAGTCGAAGCTTTCTTT. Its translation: CASSRLWAAKVEAFF.

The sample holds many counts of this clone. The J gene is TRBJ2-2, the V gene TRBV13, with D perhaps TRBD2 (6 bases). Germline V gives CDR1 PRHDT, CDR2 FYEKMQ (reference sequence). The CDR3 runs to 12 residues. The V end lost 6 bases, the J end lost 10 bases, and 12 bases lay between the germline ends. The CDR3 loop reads CASRAGTPELFF. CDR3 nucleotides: TGTGCCAGCAGAGCCGGGACTCCGGAGCTGTTTTTT.

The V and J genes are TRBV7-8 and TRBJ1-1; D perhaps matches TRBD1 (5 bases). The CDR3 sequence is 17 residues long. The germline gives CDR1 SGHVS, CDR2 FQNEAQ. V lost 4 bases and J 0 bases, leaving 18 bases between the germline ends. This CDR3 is CASSSYGGGVVNTEAFF. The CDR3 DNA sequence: TGTGCCAGCAGCTCCTACGGGGGAGGGGTGGTGAACACTGAAGCTTTCTTT.

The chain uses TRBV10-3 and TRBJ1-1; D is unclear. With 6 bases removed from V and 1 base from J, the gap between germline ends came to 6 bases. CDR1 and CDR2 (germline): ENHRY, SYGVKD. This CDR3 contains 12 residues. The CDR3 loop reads CAIRSQNTEAFF. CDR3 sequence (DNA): TGTGCCATCAGGAGTCAGAACACTGAAGCTTTCTTT.

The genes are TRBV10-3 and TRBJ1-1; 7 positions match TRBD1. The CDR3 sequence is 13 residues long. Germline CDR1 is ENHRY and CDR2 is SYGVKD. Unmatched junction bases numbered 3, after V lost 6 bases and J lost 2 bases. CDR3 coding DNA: TGTGCCATCAGCCGGACAGGAAACACTGAAGCTTTCTTT. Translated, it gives CAISRTGNTEAFF.

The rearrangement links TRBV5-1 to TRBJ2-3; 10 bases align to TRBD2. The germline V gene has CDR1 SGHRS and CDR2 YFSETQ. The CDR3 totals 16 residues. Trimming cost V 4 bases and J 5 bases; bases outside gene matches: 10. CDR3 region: CASSPLTAGGRDTQYF. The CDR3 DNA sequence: TGCGCCAGCAGCCCTCTAACAGCGGGGGGGCGAGATACGCAGTATTTT.

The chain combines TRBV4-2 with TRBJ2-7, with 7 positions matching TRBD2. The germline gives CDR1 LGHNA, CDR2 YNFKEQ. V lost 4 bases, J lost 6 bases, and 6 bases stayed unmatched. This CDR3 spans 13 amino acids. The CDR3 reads CASSLVGGSEQYF. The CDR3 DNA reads TGTGCCAGCAGCCTCGTCGGGGGGAGCGAGCAGTACTTC.